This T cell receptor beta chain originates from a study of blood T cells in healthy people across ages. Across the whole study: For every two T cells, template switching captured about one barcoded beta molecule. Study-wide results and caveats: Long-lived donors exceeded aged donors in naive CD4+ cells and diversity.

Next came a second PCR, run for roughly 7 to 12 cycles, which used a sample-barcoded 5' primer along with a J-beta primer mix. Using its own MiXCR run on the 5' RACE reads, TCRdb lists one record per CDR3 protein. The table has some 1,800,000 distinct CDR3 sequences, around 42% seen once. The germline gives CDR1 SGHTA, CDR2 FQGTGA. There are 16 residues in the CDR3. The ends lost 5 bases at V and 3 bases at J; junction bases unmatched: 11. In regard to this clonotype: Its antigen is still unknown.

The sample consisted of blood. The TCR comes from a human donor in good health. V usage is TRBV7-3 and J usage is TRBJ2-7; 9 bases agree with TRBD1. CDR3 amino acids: CASSKGTGRVYYEQYF. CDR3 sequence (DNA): TGTGCCAGCAGCAAAGGGACAGGGCGTGTTTACTACGAGCAGTACTTC.